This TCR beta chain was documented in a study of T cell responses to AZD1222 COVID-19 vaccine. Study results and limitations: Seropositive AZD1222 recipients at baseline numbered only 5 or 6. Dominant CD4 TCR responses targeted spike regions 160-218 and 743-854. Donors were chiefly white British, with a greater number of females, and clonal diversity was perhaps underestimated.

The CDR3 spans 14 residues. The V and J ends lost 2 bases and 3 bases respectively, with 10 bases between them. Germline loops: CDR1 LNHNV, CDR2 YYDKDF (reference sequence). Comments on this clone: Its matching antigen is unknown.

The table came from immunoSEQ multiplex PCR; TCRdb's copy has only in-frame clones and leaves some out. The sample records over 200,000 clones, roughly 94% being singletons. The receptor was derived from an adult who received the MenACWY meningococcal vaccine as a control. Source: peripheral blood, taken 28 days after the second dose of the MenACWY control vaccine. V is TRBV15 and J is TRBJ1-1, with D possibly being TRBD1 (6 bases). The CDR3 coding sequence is TGTGCCACCAGCAGACAGGGGTGGGACACTGAAGCTTTCTTT. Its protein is CATSRQGWDTEAFF.